The rows below give T cell receptor beta chains drawn from one sample of a study of T cell responses to AZD1222 COVID-19 vaccine. Sequencing used immunoSEQ multiplex PCR; TCRdb keeps in-frame clones, though not all of them. The data show some 93,000 clones, around nine tenths seen once. Sequencing used peripheral blood, obtained 28 days after the second AZD1222 dose. All receptors come from an adult who received the AZD1222 COVID-19 vaccine. Both conserved end residues are part of each CDR3. D genes are given only for firm matches. Not every row has a clone size; where given, it reads once, few, many or a size class.

TRBJ1-2	TRBD1	TRBV7-9	.	TGTGCCAGCAGCTTCGACAGGGTGAGCGGCTACACCTTC	CASSFDRVSGYTF
TRBJ2-3	.	TRBV6-2/TRBV6-3	.	TGTGCCAGCAGTCTTGGGACAACCGGGAACACAGATACGCAGTATTTT	CASSLGTTGNTDTQYF
TRBJ2-1	.	TRBV7-8	.	TGTGCCAGCAGCTTGAGGGGCGCCGGCTACAATGAGCAGTTCTTC	CASSLRGAGYNEQFF
TRBJ1-5	TRBD1	TRBV25-1	.	TGTGCCAGCAGCCAGACAGGGATTAGCAATCAGCCCCAGCATTTT	CASSQTGISNQPQHF
TRBJ2-5	TRBD2	TRBV9	.	TGTGCCAGCAGCGTAGGGGCTAGCGGGGGGGCGGAGGAGACCCAGTACTTC	CASSVGASGGAEETQYF
TRBJ2-1	.	TRBV12-5	.	TGTGCTAGTGGACTGAGGGTCAGCCAACTCCACAATGAGCAGTTCTTC	CASGLRVSQLHNEQFF
TRBJ1-1	TRBD1	TRBV27	.	TGTGCCAGCAGTTCCCCCCGGACAGGGGCTTCTGTGGGCACTGAAGCTTTCTTT	CASSSPRTGASVGTEAFF
TRBJ1-5	.	TRBV28	.	TGTGCCAGCAGGTCTAGCAATCAGCCCCAGCATTTT	CASRSSNQPQHF
TRBJ1-1	.	TRBV19	once	TGTGCCAGTAGTATTGGGGGGAACACTGAAGCTTTCTTT	CASSIGGNTEAFF
TRBJ2-2	TRBD2	TRBV5-1	.	TGCGCCAGCAGCCAAGGGACTAGCGGAAAGAACACCGGGGAGCTGTTTTTT	CASSQGTSGKNTGELFF
TRBJ1-1	.	TRBV25-1	.	TGTGCCAGCAGTGGGGACGGCCTTGTAGCTTTCTTT	CASSGDGLVAFF
TRBJ2-5	.	TRBV5-1	.	TGCGCCAGCAGCTTAGGTTCGTCTAGGGAGACCCAGTACTTC	CASSLGSSRETQYF
TRBJ1-1	.	TRBV7-8	.	TGTGCCAGCAGCTTATACGGGGCGGACACTGAAGCTTTCTTT	CASSLYGADTEAFF
TRBJ1-5	.	TRBV12-2	.	TGTGCAAGTCGCTTAGTTCCGGACAGCCATAATCAGCCCCAGCATTTT	CASRLVPDSHNQPQHF
TRBJ2-3	.	TRBV6-1	.	TGTGCCAGCAGTGAATTTCGCTACACAGATACGCAGTATTTT	CASSEFRYTDTQYF
TRBJ1-3	.	TRBV2	.	TGTGCCAGCAGGAACGAGAAGGACTCTGGAAACACCATATATTTT	CASRNEKDSGNTIYF
TRBJ1-1	TRBD1	TRBV30	.	TGTGCCTGGAGTGTAAGGACAGGGGTTGGTGAAGCTTTCTTT	CAWSVRTGVGEAFF
TRBJ2-1	.	TRBV9	.	TGTGCCAGCAGCGTAGATGGTCAGGGATACAATGAGCAGTTCTTC	CASSVDGQGYNEQFF
TRBJ2-3	.	TRBV5-5	.	TGTGCCAGCAGCTCCGGGGGTACCCTCACAGATACGCAGTATTTT	CASSSGGTLTDTQYF
TRBJ2-7	.	TRBV3-1/TRBV3-2	once	TGTGCCAGCAGCCAAGTAGCGGTGGGCGAGCAGTACTTC	CASSQVAVGEQYF
TRBJ2-7	TRBD2	TRBV30	.	TGTGCCTGGAGTCCAGCGGGAGCGTGGGAGCAGTACTTC	CAWSPAGAWEQYF
TRBJ1-6	.	TRBV6-1	.	TGTGCCAGCAGTGAAGGGGGGCAGTGGGATTCACCCCTCCACTTT	CASSEGGQWDSPLHF
TRBJ1-2	.	TRBV19	.	TGTGCCAGTAGTTCCCGGGGCGAAAACTATGGCTACACCTTC	CASSSRGENYGYTF
TRBJ2-3	.	TRBV2	few	TGTGCCACCCAGACTAAAGATACGCAGTATTTT	CATQTKDTQYF
TRBJ1-5	TRBD1	TRBV19	.	TGTGCCAGTAGGAGCGGGGGACAGAGGACAAGTCAGCCCCAGCATTTT	CASRSGGQRTSQPQHF
TRBJ1-2	TRBD1	TRBV2	few	TGTGCCACTTCCGGGACAGGGGAGACCTATGGCTACACCTTC	CATSGTGETYGYTF
TRBJ2-5	.	TRBV27	once	TGTGCCAGCAGTTTGGGTTCTCGAGAGACCCAGTACTTC	CASSLGSRETQYF
TRBJ2-5	.	TRBV5-1	.	TGCGCCAGCAGCTGGGGTACAGGGAACATAGCGCAGGAGACCCAGTACTTC	CASSWGTGNIAQETQYF
TRBJ1-2	.	TRBV11-3	.	TGTGCCAGCAGCTTCGGCGGGCAGGGCGAAGGCTACACCTTC	CASSFGGQGEGYTF
TRBJ1-3	.	TRBV7-9	.	TGTGCCAGCAGCTTCGGACAGTTGAAAGGAAACACCATATATTTT	CASSFGQLKGNTIYF
TRBJ1-4	TRBD1	TRBV28	.	TGTGCCAGCAGTTTATTGGGGGGCAGGGGGTTTCTGTTTTTT	CASSLLGGRGFLFF
TRBJ1-4	.	TRBV4-3	.	TGCGCCAGCAGCCAAGAGTTGGGGGGCACTAATGAAAAACTGTTTTTT	CASSQELGGTNEKLFF
TRBJ2-2	TRBD1	TRBV18	.	TGTGCCAGCTCACCACTCACAGGGGCCACCGGGGAGCTGTTTTTT	CASSPLTGATGELFF
TRBJ2-1	.	TRBV28	.	TGTGCCACTATGGTTAGCACCTACAATGAGCAGTTCTTC	CATMVSTYNEQFF
TRBJ1-1	.	TRBV27	few	TGTGCCAGCAGTTTAGTGCAGGGAGACACTGAAGCTTTCTTT	CASSLVQGDTEAFF
TRBJ2-7	TRBD1	TRBV7-9	.	TGTGCCAGCGCACAGGGGCCGGGAAGAGCCTACGAGCAGTACTTC	CASAQGPGRAYEQYF
TRBJ1-2	.	TRBV4-3	.	TGCGCCAGCAGCCAAGATCTTGGTAGAGACTATGGCTACACCTTC	CASSQDLGRDYGYTF
TRBJ2-5	TRBD2	TRBV3-1/TRBV3-2	.	TGTGCCAGCAGCCAAGAGGGGGAGGGAGGTCGGGAGACCCAGTACTTC	CASSQEGEGGRETQYF
TRBJ2-1	.	TRBV6-4	.	TGTGCCAGCAGTCTACACCAGGAAGAAAATGAGCAGTTCTTC	CASSLHQEENEQFF
TRBJ1-5	.	TRBV19	.	TGTGCCAGTAAGTTATTGGGGGTTGGCAATCAGCCCCAGCATTTT	CASKLLGVGNQPQHF
TRBJ2-3	.	TRBV23-1	.	TGCGCCAGCAGGACAGTTTTCGCAGATACGCAGTATTTT	CASRTVFADTQYF
TRBJ1-1	TRBD1	TRBV6-1	.	TGTGCCAGCAGTGACAGGGGGGGGGACACTGAAGCTTTCTTT	CASSDRGGDTEAFF
TRBJ1-5	.	TRBV6-5	once	TGTGCCTGCAGGGGTACGGGGGGCAATCAGCCCCAGCATTTT	CACRGTGGNQPQHF
TRBJ2-7	TRBD2	TRBV27	.	TGTGCCAGCAGTGCCCGCGGGAGCTCCTACGAGCAGTACTTC	CASSARGSSYEQYF
TRBJ2-2	TRBD2	TRBV5-1	.	TGCGCCAGCAGCCCGAGACTAGCGGGAACCACCGGGGAGCTGTTTTTT	CASSPRLAGTTGELFF
TRBJ1-6	TRBD1	TRBV4-3	few	TGCGCCAGCAGCCAAGCTCTCGACAGGGGGCTAGATTCACCCCTCCACTTT	CASSQALDRGLDSPLHF
TRBJ1-5	TRBD1	TRBV7-9	.	TGTGCCAGCAGCTTGGGACAGGGCGGACAGCCCCAGCATTTT	CASSLGQGGQPQHF
TRBJ1-4	.	TRBV6-6	.	TGTGCCAGCAGTTACAGGGGTAATGAAAAACTGTTTTTT	CASSYRGNEKLFF
TRBJ2-1	TRBD2	TRBV29-1	.	TGCAGCGTTGAGGGGGGAGGGCTAGCGGGAGAGGGGAATGAGCAGTTCTTC	CSVEGGGLAGEGNEQFF
TRBJ2-1	TRBD1	TRBV7-9	once	TGTGCCAGCAGCCCAGGGACAGCTTACAATGAGCAGTTCTTC	CASSPGTAYNEQFF
TRBJ1-5	TRBD1	TRBV6-5	.	TGTGCCAGCAGCCGGGACAGCTATCAGCCCCAGCATTTT	CASSRDSYQPQHF
TRBJ1-2	.	TRBV6-5	.	TGTGCCAGCAGGAGCCAGGTCTATGGCTACACCTTC	CASRSQVYGYTF
TRBJ1-2	TRBD1	TRBV5-6	.	TGTGCCAGCACCTTGACAGGGGGTTATGGCTACACCTTC	CASTLTGGYGYTF
TRBJ2-5	.	TRBV2	.	TGTGCCAGCAGTGAGTCTAGCTCTGTGACCCAGTACTTC	CASSESSSVTQYF
TRBJ1-4	.	TRBV6-5	once	TGTGCCAGCAACCTCGAGTTCACGGATGAAAAACTGTTTTTT	CASNLEFTDEKLFF